This TCR beta chain was captured in a study of identical twins. Study-level results: A cross-sectional statistical analysis, not follow-up of the same donors, supported the conclusions. Where beta out-of-frame sequences were concerned, excess twin sharing was weaker. Models underestimated out-of-frame TCR alpha sharing in monozygotic twins. Memory repertoires lacked the insertion deficit that abundant cord blood beta clonotypes showed.

TCRdb re-called the 5' RACE reads with MiXCR, one entry per CDR3 protein. The table includes 500,000 to 650,000 distinct CDR3 sequences, approximately 20% detected once. As concerns this clonotype: Its target is unknown.

Germline V gives CDR1 SGHTA, CDR2 FQGNSA. With 10 bases removed from V and 8 bases from J, the gap between germline ends came to 14 bases. This CDR3 is built from 11 residues. This same sample was also part of a study on yellow fever vaccine responses in identical twins.

The source is a young woman in good health. Sequencing was performed on CD4+ T cells sorted from blood. V gene TRBV7-2 combines with J gene TRBJ1-1; perhaps TRBD1 as D (6 bases). This CDR3 is CATSRQVEAFF. The CDR3 coding sequence is TGTGCCACTTCGAGACAGGTCGAAGCTTTCTTT.